The present TCR beta chain was sequenced within a study of brain T cells in children with intractable seizures. V lost 6 bases to trimming and J lost 4 bases, with 9 bases between them. This CDR3 spans 12 amino acids. CDR1 is SNHLY and CDR2 is FYNNEI in the germline V gene. This table comes from immunoSEQ multiplex PCR, and its TCRdb copy is limited to in-frame clones, with some not included. Of tens of thousands of clones listed, roughly 91% are singletons. This sequence joins TRBV2 and TRBJ1-2; possible D gene TRBD1, 6 bases. The receptor comes from a boy under three years old with tuberous sclerosis and intractable seizures. This sample comprised peripheral blood, obtained at surgery. This CDR3 reads CASSAQGYGYTF. CDR3 nucleotide sequence: TGTGCCAGCAGCGCACAGGGCTATGGCTACACCTTC.